These 14 T cell receptor beta chains originate from one sample sequenced in a study of blood T cell repertoires in COVID-19 (dated by TCRdb to 2019 to 2021). The method was the immunoSEQ multiplex PCR assay. TCRdb limited this immuneACCESS table to in-frame rearrangements with V and J called. A share of clones is missing; checked studies link under half to unresolved V genes, and the rest is unexplained. The sample records 60,000 to 75,000 clones, approximately 90% of which are singletons. In total, the top ten clones hold roughly 1.5% of the sample. Sequenced material: peripheral blood. These receptors came from a human donor in a cohort sampled during active COVID-19.

The gene calls are TRBV27 and TRBJ2-7; D unresolved. The CDR3 is 13 amino acids. The V gene's germline CDR1 is MNHEY and CDR2 SMNVEV (reference sequence). Trimming took 5 bases from V and 5 from J, leaving 13 bases between them. CDR3 bases: TGTGCCAGCAGTCCCCTTTTCAGGAACGAGCAGTACTTC. The encoded protein is CASSPLFRNEQYF.

This clone was detected a few times. The CDR3 DNA reads TGTGCCTGGGGGGCCTTGGGGGAGCTGTTTTTT. Protein sequence: CAWGALGELFF. The rearrangement joins TRBV30 to TRBJ2-2; possibly TRBD1 for D (5 bases). Per the germline V gene, CDR1 is GTSNPN and CDR2 is SVGIG (reference sequence). This CDR3 has 11 amino acids. V shed 5 bases and J shed 8 bases, with 9 bases lying between them. The entire variable domain, with the rest obtained from reference TRBV30 and TRBJ2-2, is as follows: SQTIHQWPATLVQPVGSPLSLECTVEGTSNPNLYWYRQAAGRGLQLLFYSVGIGQISSEVPQNLSASRPQDRQFILSSKKLLLSDSGFYLCAWGALGELFFGEGSRLTVL.

The rearrangement joins TRBV5-4 to TRBJ2-1, with D maybe TRBD1 (5 bases). The CDR3 has 12 amino acids. The germline V gene encodes CDR1 SGHNT and CDR2 YYREEE (reference sequence). V lost 4 bases and J lost 7, with 9 bases in between. The CDR3 loop reads CASSPDSNEQFF. CDR3 DNA sequence: TGTGCCAGCAGCCCCGACAGTAATGAGCAGTTCTTC.

A single count supports this clone. The chain joins TRBV10-1 to TRBJ2-2; D uncertain. CDR1 is WNHNN and CDR2 is SYGVQD in the germline V gene (reference sequence). This CDR3 spans 14 amino acids. The ends were cut back, 7 bases at V and 3 bases at J, with 12 bases in the middle. CDR3 in DNA: TGCGCCAGCACGCCGGAGCGCGACACCGGGGAGCTGTTTTTT. Translating gives CASTPERDTGELFF.

V gene TRBV10-3 combines with J gene TRBJ2-1; D call uncertain. Germline CDR1 reads ENHRY; CDR2 reads SYGVKD. Trimming took 6 bases from V and 3 from J, leaving 15 bases between them. The CDR3 runs to 15 residues. CDR3 DNA sequence: TGTGCCATCAGCAGCAGCGTCGGAGACTACAATGAGCAGTTCTTC. Translating gives CAISSSVGDYNEQFF.

The chain joins TRBV5-1 to TRBJ2-4; D is ambiguous. V was shortened by 0 bases and J by 4 bases, with 8 bases between the two germline ends. Per the germline V gene, CDR1 is SGHRS and CDR2 is YFSETQ. The CDR3 is made up of 14 amino acids. The CDR3: CASSLGSGKNIQYF. The CDR3 DNA reads TGCGCCAGCAGCTTGGGGTCCGGGAAAAACATTCAGTACTTC.

The chain couples TRBV5-1 to TRBJ1-4; tentative D call: TRBD1 (5 bases). CDR1 is SGHRS and CDR2 is YFSETQ in the germline V gene. The CDR3 is made up of 15 amino acids. Trimming stripped 4 bases from V and 5 bases from J, with 15 bases between. The CDR3 region is CASSAFPGENEKLFF. CDR3 nucleotide sequence: TGCGCCAGCAGCGCTTTTCCGGGGGAGAATGAAAAACTGTTTTTT.

The chain recombines TRBV30 with TRBJ1-4; D gene ambiguous. CDR3 length: 10 residues. Germline V gene sequence: CDR1 GTSNPN, CDR2 SVGIG (reference sequence). The germline V and J ends were trimmed by 8 bases and 8 bases, with 9 bases remaining between them. The CDR3 DNA sequence: TGTGCCAGTAGATCCGAAAAACTGTTTTTT. Translated, it gives CASRSEKLFF.

The chain has TRBV9 and TRBJ1-1; 9 bases map to TRBD1. The CDR3 runs to 15 residues. After removal of 2 bases from V and 5 bases from J, the junction contained 7 bases not matched to a gene. Per the germline V gene, CDR1 is SGDLS and CDR2 is YYNGEE. CDR3 nucleotide sequence: TGTGCCAGCAGCGTTTCCGGACAGGGGAGGACTGAAGCTTTCTTT. This sequence encodes CASSVSGQGRTEAFF.

The V call is TRBV3-1 (or the pseudogene TRBV3-2), the J call TRBJ2-7, with a tentative D call TRBD1 (6 bases). Germline values: CDR1 LGHDT, CDR2 YNNKEL (reference sequence). This CDR3 is 14 amino acids long. V lost 3 bases and J lost 3, with 12 bases in between. The CDR3 loop is CASSQVGQYYEQYF. The CDR3 coding sequence is TGTGCCAGCAGCCAGGTCGGACAGTACTACGAGCAGTACTTC.

The gene calls are TRBV29-1 and TRBJ2-3; no definite D call. The CDR3 extends over 15 amino acids. V lost 0 bases to trimming and J lost 2 bases, with 12 bases between them. Germline loops: CDR1 SQVTM, CDR2 ANQGSEA. CDR3 sequence reads: CSVEEAFALTDTQYF. For the CDR3, the DNA is TGCAGCGTTGAAGAGGCCTTTGCCCTCACAGATACGCAGTATTTT.

In this sample, this clone turned up once. The chain has TRBV15 and TRBJ2-5, with TRBD2 matching 8 bases. V was pared by 0 bases and J by 5 bases, with 5 bases of the junction left unmatched. The CDR3 spans 15 residues. Germline loops: CDR1 LNHNV, CDR2 YYDKDF (reference sequence). The CDR3 DNA reads as TGTGCCACCAGCAGAGAAAGGACTAGCATCGAGACCCAGTACTTC. It yields the protein CATSRERTSIETQYF.

The rearrangement joins TRBV3-1 (or the pseudogene TRBV3-2) to TRBJ2-3, with 7 bases that match TRBD1. Germline CDR1 LGHDT, CDR2 YNNKEL (reference sequence). The CDR3 is 15 amino acids. V shed 1 base and J 4 bases; nucleotides not matched to a gene: 5. The DNA for the CDR3 is TGTGCCAGCAGCCAAGTCACAGGGGATTCAGATACGCAGTATTTT. Protein product: CASSQVTGDSDTQYF.

This rearrangement joins TRBV5-1 to TRBJ2-1; 11 bases match TRBD2. Germline-derived CDR1 and CDR2 are SGHRS and YFSETQ. V shed 2 bases, J shed 8 bases, and the junction held 6 bases outside the gene matches. This CDR3 region has 15 residues. Here the CDR3 reads CASSLTSGSPYEQFF. The CDR3 DNA reads TGCGCCAGCAGCTTAACTAGCGGGAGTCCCTATGAGCAGTTCTTC.